These 22 T cell receptor beta chains originate from one sample sequenced in a study of OX40 agonist ivuxolimab in advanced cancers. Repertoires were generated with immunoSEQ multiplex PCR, while TCRdb's copy carries only in-frame clones and drops some. Among fewer than 90,000 clones listed, 93% were seen once. The sample here was CD4+ or CD8+ T cells sorted from blood, taken in a trial of the OX40 agonist ivuxolimab. The origin of the receptors is an adult with an advanced solid tumor such as melanoma, head and neck, liver or kidney cancer.

V is TRBV19 and J is TRBJ2-2, with D possibly TRBD2 on 5 matching bases. This CDR3 comprises 14 residues. V was clipped by 10 bases and J by 3 bases, with 15 bases between them. CDR1 is LNHDA and CDR2 is SQIVND in the germline V gene (reference sequence). CDR3 in DNA: TGTGCCACAACGTCGGGGAGTTACACCGGGGAGCTGTTTTTT. Encoded protein: CATTSGSYTGELFF.

The rearrangement joins TRBV11-2 to TRBJ2-7; D is uncertain. CDR3 length: 16 amino acids. V gave up 5 bases and J gave up 3 bases, with 20 bases separating them. The germline V gene encodes CDR1 SGHAT and CDR2 FQNNGV. CDR3 sequence (DNA): TGTGCCAGCAGCCCAGAAGGGTGGCTAGGCGGCTACGAGCAGTACTTC. This sequence encodes CASSPEGWLGGYEQYF.

This chain joins TRBV11-2 and TRBJ1-5; D is ambiguous. Trimming took 1 base from V and 9 from J, leaving 10 bases between them. The germline V gene encodes CDR1 SGHAT and CDR2 FQNNGV. The CDR3 contains 13 residues. Here the CDR3 reads CASSLVGGSPQHF. In DNA, the CDR3 is TGTGCCAGCAGCTTAGTCGGCGGCTCGCCCCAGCATTTT.

Of note for this clone: Different DNA sequences within this sample yield the same CDR3. As DNA, the CDR3 is TGTGCCAGTAGCCCATCGGGACAGATGAACACTGAAGCTTTCTTT. Its protein is CASSPSGQMNTEAFF. This chain joins TRBV19 and TRBJ1-1, with TRBD1 matching over 7 bases. Looked up from germline, CDR1 is LNHDA and CDR2 is SQIVND (reference sequence). CDR3 length equals 15 residues. V was clipped by 6 bases and J by 0 bases; unmatched bases: 7.

V usage is TRBV9 and J usage is TRBJ1-2, with D maybe TRBD1 (5 bases). This CDR3 spans 14 amino acids. V dropped 2 bases and J dropped 5 bases, with 13 bases sitting between them. Looked up from germline, CDR1 is SGDLS and CDR2 is YYNGEE. The CDR3 DNA sequence: TGTGCCAGCAGCGTCGGGGGAGGGGCATATGGCTACACCTTC. It codes for CASSVGGGAYGYTF.

V is TRBV19 and J is TRBJ2-7; tentative D call: TRBD1 (5 bases). There are 13 residues in the CDR3. From germline, CDR1 is LNHDA and CDR2 SQIVND (reference sequence). Trimming removed 3 bases from V and 6 bases from J, with 12 bases in between. The CDR3 sequence is CASSILTDSEQYF. The DNA for the CDR3 is TGTGCCAGTAGTATCCTGACCGACAGCGAGCAGTACTTC.

In this sample, this clone turned up once. The chain carries TRBV9 and TRBJ1-2; 7 bases match TRBD1. CDR3 size: 13 residues. The V gene's germline CDR1 is SGDLS and CDR2 YYNGEE. Trimming cost V 4 bases and J 3 bases; bases outside gene matches: 3. CDR3 residues: CASSLGQDYGYTF. DNA of the CDR3: TGTGCCAGCAGCCTCGGACAGGACTATGGCTACACCTTC.

V and J are TRBV6-1 and TRBJ2-2; D is unclear. This CDR3 region has 14 residues. Germline lookup yields CDR1 MNHNS and CDR2 SASEGT. Trimming pared 4 bases from V and 4 bases from J, leaving 10 bases between. The CDR3 coding sequence is TGTGCCAGCAGTGTTTCTAGTCCCACCGGGGAGCTGTTTTTT. It encodes CASSVSSPTGELFF.

J is TRBJ2-1 and V is TRBV5-6; no definite D call. CDR3 length: 12 residues. CDR1 and CDR2 from the germline V gene are SGHDT and YYEEEE. V shed 1 base and J shed 6 bases, with 5 bases lying between them. CDR3 bases: TGTGCCAGCAGCTTGACAGTCAATGAGCAGTTCTTC. Protein: CASSLTVNEQFF.

V and J are TRBV29-1 and TRBJ2-5; 8 bases match TRBD2. CDR3 size: 12 residues. V lost 4 bases and J lost 2; bases outside the gene matches: 0. The germline V gene has CDR1 SQVTM and CDR2 ANQGSEA. The CDR3 here is CSVASGQETQYF. The CDR3 bases are TGCAGCGTTGCTAGCGGGCAAGAGACCCAGTACTTC.

The chain joins TRBV6-5 to TRBJ1-2, with unresolved D. The CDR3 is 13 amino acids. V shed 0 bases and J shed 2 bases, with 4 bases lying between them. The V gene's germline CDR1 is MNHEY and CDR2 SVGAGI. CDR3 nucleotide sequence: TGTGCCAGCAGTTACTCTGACAACTATGGCTACACCTTC. This sequence encodes CASSYSDNYGYTF.

This chain uses TRBV5-1 with TRBJ2-3, with 10 bases lining up with TRBD1. Trimming at V came to 4 bases and at J to 7 bases, leaving 18 bases not matched to a gene. The CDR3 length is 18 residues. The germline V gene encodes CDR1 SGHRS and CDR2 YFSETQ. The CDR3 nucleotides read TGCGCCAGCAGCCCCCAAACCGGGACAGGGGACGACCTGAATACGCAGTATTTT. Translation gives CASSPQTGTGDDLNTQYF.

The DNA for the CDR3 is TGCGCCAGCAGTGAGGGACAGTCACCCTACGAGCAGTACTTC. Residues: CASSEGQSPYEQYF. The chain joins TRBV10-2 to TRBJ2-7, with D possibly TRBD1 on 6 matching bases. V gave up 2 bases and J gave up 2 bases, with 10 bases separating them. The CDR3 covers 14 residues. CDR1 is WSHSY, CDR2 SAAADI, per germline.

The chain carries TRBV21-1 and TRBJ2-7. TRBV21-1 has pseudogene status. This CDR3 has 13 amino acids. The CDR3 nucleotides are TGTGCCGGACGGACCTACGAGGAGTACGAGCAGTACTTC. It specifies CAGRTYEEYEQYF.

The V and J genes are TRBV5-4 and TRBJ2-3; 13 nucleotides agree with TRBD2. The germline gives CDR1 SGHNT, CDR2 YYREEE (reference sequence). V was clipped by 4 bases and J by 4 bases; unmatched bases: 9. The CDR3 runs 17 residues. The CDR3 DNA reads TGTGCCAGCAGCACGACGGGACTAGCGGGGTTTTCAGATACGCAGTATTTT. As protein: CASSTTGLAGFSDTQYF.

The chain carries TRBV2 and TRBJ2-2, with TRBD2 matching over 7 bases. J lost 6 bases, V lost 2 bases, and 6 bases had no gene match. The CDR3 spans 15 residues. The germline gives CDR1 SNHLY, CDR2 FYNNEI. The CDR3 spells CASSETGRYSGELFF. Here the CDR3 DNA reads TGTGCCAGCAGTGAAACCGGGAGGTATTCCGGGGAGCTGTTTTTT.

J is TRBJ2-3 and V is TRBV2; TRBD2 aligns across 10 bases. The length of the CDR3 is 14 residues. V gave up 2 bases and J gave up 4 bases; unmatched junction bases: 0. Germline V gene data show CDR1 as SNHLY and CDR2 as FYNNEI. CDR3 protein: CASSESGRADTQYF. CDR3 DNA sequence: TGTGCCAGCAGTGAAAGCGGGAGGGCAGATACGCAGTATTTT.

The genes are TRBV10-3 and TRBJ2-1; 7 bases fit TRBD1. The CDR3 length is 16 residues. Germline-derived CDR1 and CDR2 are ENHRY and SYGVKD. V trimming: 5 bases; J trimming: 4 bases; junction bases outside the gene matches: 11. The CDR3 sequence is CAISPTGVGPYNEQFF. CDR3 nucleotide sequence: TGTGCCATCAGTCCTACAGGGGTAGGTCCTTACAATGAGCAGTTCTTC.

The gene calls are TRBV6-5 and TRBJ1-3; D call uncertain. The CDR3 spans 14 residues. The V end lost 0 bases, the J end lost 0 bases, and 3 bases lay between the germline ends. Germline CDR1 reads MNHEY; CDR2 reads SVGAGI. CDR3 nucleotides: TGTGCCAGCAGTTACTCGTCCTCTGGAAACACCATATATTTT. Translation gives CASSYSSSGNTIYF.

CDR3 DNA sequence: TGCGCCAGCAGCCAAGATCCCGGCAGAGCATATGGCTACACCTTC. The encoded protein is CASSQDPGRAYGYTF. The V gene is TRBV4-1, the J gene TRBJ1-2; D uncertain. This CDR3 region has 15 residues. V was clipped by 0 bases and J by 5 bases, with 13 bases between them. CDR1 and CDR2 (germline): MGHRA, YSYEKL.

The chain joins TRBV7-8 to TRBJ1-2; 7 nucleotides line up with TRBD1. Germline V gene data show CDR1 as SGHVS and CDR2 as FQNEAQ. J lost 4 bases, V lost 5 bases, and 4 bases had no gene match. CDR3 length: 13 residues. The CDR3 DNA sequence: TGTGCCAGCAGCCCGGACAGGATCTATGGCTACACCTTC. This sequence encodes CASSPDRIYGYTF.

This chain joins TRBV27 and TRBJ2-5, with D perhaps given as TRBD1 or TRBD2 (5 bases each). V was trimmed by 6 bases and J by 4 bases, leaving 12 bases between them. The CDR3 is 13 residues long. The germline CDR1 and CDR2 sequences are MNHEY and SMNVEV (reference sequence). Written as DNA, the CDR3 is TGTGCCAGCAGCCCTGGGGGTCCAGAGACCCAGTACTTC. Protein product: CASSPGGPETQYF.